This record looks at one T cell receptor (beta chain) sequence and its context. Clones were read by immunoSEQ multiplex PCR, and TCRdb kept only the in-frame ones, dropping some. The sample shows 20,000 to 25,000 clones, roughly nine tenths of them seen only once. This sample was taken from a study of T cell changes during pregnancy in multiple sclerosis. This clonotype originated in a female donor in good health, enrolled as a control in a pregnancy study. The sequencing used CD4+ T cells from peripheral blood mononuclear cells, collected in the third trimester of pregnancy.

This chain's CDR3 is CASSSRTTDTQYF. The CDR3 DNA is TGTGCCAGCAGCTCCCGGACTACAGATACGCAGTATTTT. V gene TRBV5-6 combines with J gene TRBJ2-3; D is possibly TRBD2 (5 bases). Trimming pared 3 bases from V and 3 bases from J, leaving 8 bases between. Germline V gives CDR1 SGHDT, CDR2 YYEEEE. This CDR3 is built from 13 residues.